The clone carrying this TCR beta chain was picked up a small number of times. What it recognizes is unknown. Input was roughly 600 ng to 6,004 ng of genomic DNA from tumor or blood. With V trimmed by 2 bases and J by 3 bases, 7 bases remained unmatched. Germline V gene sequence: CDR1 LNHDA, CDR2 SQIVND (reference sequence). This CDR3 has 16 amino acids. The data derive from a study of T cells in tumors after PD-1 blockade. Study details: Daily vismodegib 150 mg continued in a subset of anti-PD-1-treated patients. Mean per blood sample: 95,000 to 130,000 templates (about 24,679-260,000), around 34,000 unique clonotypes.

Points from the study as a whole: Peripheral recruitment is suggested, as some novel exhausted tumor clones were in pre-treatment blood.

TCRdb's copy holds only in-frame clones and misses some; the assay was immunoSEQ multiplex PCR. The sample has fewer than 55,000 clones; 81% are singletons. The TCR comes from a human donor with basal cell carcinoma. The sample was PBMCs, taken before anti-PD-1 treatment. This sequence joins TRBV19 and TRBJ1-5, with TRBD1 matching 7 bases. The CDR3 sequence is CASSINPGGYNQPQHF. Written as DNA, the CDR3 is TGTGCCAGTAGTATAAACCCAGGGGGGTACAATCAGCCCCAGCATTTT.